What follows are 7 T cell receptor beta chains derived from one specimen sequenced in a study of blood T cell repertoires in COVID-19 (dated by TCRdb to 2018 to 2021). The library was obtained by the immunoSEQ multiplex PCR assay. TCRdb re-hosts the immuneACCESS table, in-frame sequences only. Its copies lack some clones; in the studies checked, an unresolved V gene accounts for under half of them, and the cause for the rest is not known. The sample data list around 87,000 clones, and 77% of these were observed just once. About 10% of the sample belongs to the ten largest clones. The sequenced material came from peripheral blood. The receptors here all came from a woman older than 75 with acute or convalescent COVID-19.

CDR3 region: CSASGDRGGYGYTF. In nucleotides, the CDR3 is TGCAGTGCTAGTGGGGACAGGGGGGGCTATGGCTACACCTTC. The rearrangement joins TRBV20-1 to TRBJ1-2, with 11 bases fitting TRBD1. Losses at the gene ends were 3 bases for V and 4 bases for J; bases not matched to a gene: 4. CDR1 and CDR2 (germline): DFQATT, SNEGSKA (reference sequence). The CDR3 is 14 residues long.

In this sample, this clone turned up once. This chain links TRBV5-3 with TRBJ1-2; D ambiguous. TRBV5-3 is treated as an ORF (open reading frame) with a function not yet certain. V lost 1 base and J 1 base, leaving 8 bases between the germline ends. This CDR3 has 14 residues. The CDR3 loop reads CARSLSCSNYGYTF. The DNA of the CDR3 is TGTGCCAGAAGCTTGAGTTGCAGTAACTATGGCTACACCTTC.

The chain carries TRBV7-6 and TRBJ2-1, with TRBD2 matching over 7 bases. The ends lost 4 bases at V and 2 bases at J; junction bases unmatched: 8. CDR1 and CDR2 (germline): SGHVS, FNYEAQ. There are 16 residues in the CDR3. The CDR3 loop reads CASSSEGRETYNEQFF. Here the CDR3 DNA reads TGTGCCAGCAGCTCCGAGGGGCGGGAGACCTACAATGAGCAGTTCTTC.

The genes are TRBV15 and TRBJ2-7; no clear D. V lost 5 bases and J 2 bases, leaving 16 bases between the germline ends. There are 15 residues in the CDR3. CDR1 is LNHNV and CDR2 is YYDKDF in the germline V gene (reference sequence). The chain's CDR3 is CATSLAPGRTYEQYF. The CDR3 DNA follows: TGTGCCACCAGCCTCGCCCCAGGCCGCACCTACGAGCAGTACTTC.

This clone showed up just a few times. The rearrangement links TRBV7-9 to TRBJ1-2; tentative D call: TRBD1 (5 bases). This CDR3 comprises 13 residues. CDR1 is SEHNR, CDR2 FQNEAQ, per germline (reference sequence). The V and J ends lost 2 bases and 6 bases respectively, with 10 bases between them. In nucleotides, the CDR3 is TGTGCCAGCAGCTTAAGGGGCTCTCATGGCTACACCTTC. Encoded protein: CASSLRGSHGYTF.

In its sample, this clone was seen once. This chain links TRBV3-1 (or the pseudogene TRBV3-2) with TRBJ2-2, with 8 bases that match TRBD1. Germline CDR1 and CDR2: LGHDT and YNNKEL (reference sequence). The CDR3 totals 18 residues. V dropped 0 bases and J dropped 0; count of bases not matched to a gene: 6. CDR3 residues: CASSQEITGGPNTGELFF. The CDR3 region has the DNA TGTGCCAGCAGCCAAGAGATAACAGGGGGACCGAACACCGGGGAGCTGTTTTTT.

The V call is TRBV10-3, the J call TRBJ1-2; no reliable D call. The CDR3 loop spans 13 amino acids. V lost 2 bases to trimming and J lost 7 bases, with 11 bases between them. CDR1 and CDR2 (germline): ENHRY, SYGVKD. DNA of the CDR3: TGTGCCATCAGTGAGATCCTGAGTGGTGGCTACACCTTC. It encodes CAISEILSGGYTF.